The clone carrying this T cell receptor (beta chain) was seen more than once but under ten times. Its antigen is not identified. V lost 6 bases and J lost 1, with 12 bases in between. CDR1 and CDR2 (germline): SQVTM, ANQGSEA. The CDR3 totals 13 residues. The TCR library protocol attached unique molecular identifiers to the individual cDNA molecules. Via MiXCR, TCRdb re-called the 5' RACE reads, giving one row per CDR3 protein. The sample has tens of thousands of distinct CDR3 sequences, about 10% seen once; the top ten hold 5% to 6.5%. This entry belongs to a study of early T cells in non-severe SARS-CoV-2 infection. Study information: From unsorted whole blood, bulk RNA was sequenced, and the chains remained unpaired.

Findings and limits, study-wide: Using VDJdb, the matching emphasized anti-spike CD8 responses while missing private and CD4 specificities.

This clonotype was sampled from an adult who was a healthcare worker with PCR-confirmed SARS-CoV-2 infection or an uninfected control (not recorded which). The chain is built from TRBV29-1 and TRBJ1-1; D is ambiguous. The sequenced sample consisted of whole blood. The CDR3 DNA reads TGCAGCGTACTGACACCCCAGAACACTGAAGCTTTCTTT. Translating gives CSVLTPQNTEAFF.